This entry features one T cell receptor beta chain sequence. This clonotype was detected ten times or more. Its antigen is not yet known. No clone much larger than this one lies a single base away; base qualities are absent. The CDR3 runs 14 amino acids, cysteine and phenylalanine included. The sequence is cut down to CDR3 DNA, 42 bases in frame from base 1. V is clipped by 6 bases and J by 7 bases, and the sequence between their germline boundaries is 15 bases long. All patients had node-negative disease on CT and PET/CT, and none had a history of other malignancies or had previously received chemotherapy or radiotherapy. At each of two time points, 4.5 to 7.5 milliliters of peripheral venous blood were collected in EDTA tubes. Ficoll-Paque Plus density-gradient centrifugation was used to isolate PBMCs. Right after collection, samples were kept at -80 degrees C until analysis. Two rounds of multiplex PCR were performed to amplify the TCR beta CDR3 region from genomic DNA. In the first round of PCR, primers specific to each TRBV and TRBJ gene were used, and the primer sequences are filed in Chinese patent CN105087789A. Universal primers were used in the second round of PCR. The Roche High Pure PCR Template Preparation Kit was used to extract genomic DNA from frozen PBMCs. An Illumina HiSeq 3000 was used to sequence the libraries paired-end with 151 bp reads. Per the authors' processing: CutAdapt was used to remove raw reads lacking the multiplex PCR primer sequences. High-quality paired reads were merged into contigs with PEAR. TRB V, D and J gene segments were assigned to each contig with MiXCR by alignment to reference sequences. CDR3 sequences were clustered by base quality and sequence similarity to remove sequencing errors. Diversity was measured as Shannon entropy normalized by the natural log of productive TCR sequence number. Clonality was defined as one minus Shannon entropy divided by the natural log of the number of unique clonotypes. The Youden index of ROC curves was used to select progression-free survival cut-offs for repertoire metrics, and analyses were performed in R 3.5.3. TCRdb trimmed the raw reads at Q25, called clones with MiXCR and kept productive beta chains. Entries are consolidated by CDR3 protein sequence, retaining the most common genes and DNA. Here the V and J calls rest on TCRdb's processing, not on the authors' analysis. The sample profile shows around 25,000 distinct CDR3 sequences; roughly 35% of them were found once. Around 62% of the sample rests with the top ten.

This record comes from a study of prognosis after radiotherapy for stage I lung cancer (TCRdb year 2021). With respect to the entire study: Between early 2018 and January 2019, 20 or so stage I NSCLC patients were enrolled in Nanjing, China. Four to six patients had oligometastatic NSCLC after surgical resection of the primary tumor, and 13 to 15 had newly diagnosed primary stage I lung tumors. All patients were considered medically inoperable, owing to comorbidities in more than 10 and refusal of surgery in several. Ages in the cohort of about a dozen men and 6 or 7 women ranged from roughly 53 to 84 years, with a median of 74. On tumor histology, some 11 patients had adenocarcinoma and several had squamous cell carcinoma. SBRT was delivered in 3 to 5 fractions with a biologically effective dose of at least 100 Gy, and image-guided IMRT or VMAT was used for delivery. No patient received concurrent therapy alongside SBRT. Distant metastases were developed by four of the 19 patients after SBRT, at a median of around seven months, whereas no significant progression was observed in the other 15 patients. This study profiled peripheral blood TCR beta repertoires from stage I NSCLC patients before and after stereotactic body radiotherapy and linked the repertoires to distant failure. The study took one blood sample before SBRT and one after SBRT from each of around 19 patients and sequenced all 40 or so samples.

The paper as a whole reports these results and caveats: The small cohort and short follow-up limited the study, so independent validation of the findings is needed. Post-SBRT Shannon entropy and its change from baseline were lower in patients who developed distant metastases; baseline Shannon entropy was not associated with metastases. Tumor specificity of expanded TCR clones was not determined. No adjustment for multiple comparisons was applied to any of the reported P values. TRBV and TRBJ usage frequencies reportedly differed by metastasis status, in two V genes at baseline and in eight or nine V and two J genes after SBRT. A decrease in unique TCR clone counts was observed after SBRT (median roughly 10,000 before versus about 7,000 after; Wilcoxon paired P=0.011).

The rearrangement combines TRBV12-3 or TRBV12-4 with TRBJ2-2; the D gene is possibly TRBD1 or TRBD2, each agreeing over 5 bases. The material was PBMCs, obtained before or after stereotactic body radiation therapy (not recorded which). The source of this sequence is a donor aged 50 or older with non-small cell lung cancer. CDR3 region: CASRRPGGGGELFF. The DNA is as follows: TGTGCCAGCAGACGACCTGGTGGGGGCGGGGAGCTGTTTTTT.